Listed below are T cell receptor beta chains from one sample, sequenced in a study of T cell responses to AZD1222 COVID-19 vaccine. Only in-frame clones appear in the TCRdb table, and some are missing; sequencing was by immunoSEQ multiplex PCR. The profile shows more than 95,000 clones, about 88% of them singletons. This material consisted of peripheral blood, taken on day 0 of AZD1222 vaccination. Source of these receptors: an adult in good health. The CDR3 runs from the conserved cysteine through the conserved F or W. The order of the fields is V gene, clone size, J gene, D gene, CDR3 DNA, CDR3 protein. A D gene is named only where the DNA matches it firmly. Expanded clones are given a class, and other clones once, few, many or no size at all.

V: TRBV27
size: .
J: TRBJ2-2
D: .
DNA: TGTGCCAGCACCCCGAAGGGATCCAACACCGGGGAGCTGTTTTTT
CDR3: CASTPKGSNTGELFF

V: TRBV9
size: .
J: TRBJ2-5
D: .
DNA: TGTGCCAGCAGCGTGACGGGAGAGACCCAGTACTTC
CDR3: CASSVTGETQYF

V: TRBV2
size: .
J: TRBJ1-6
D: .
DNA: TGTGCCAGCAGTGAAGCATATTCACCCCTCCACTTT
CDR3: CASSEAYSPLHF

V: TRBV5-1
size: .
J: TRBJ1-5
D: .
DNA: TGCGCCAGCAGCTCTGCCAGCTCGGATCAGCCCCAGCATTTT
CDR3: CASSSASSDQPQHF

V: TRBV29-1
size: .
J: TRBJ2-5
D: TRBD2
DNA: TGCAGCGTGACCTTGCGGGAGGGAATTGTAAAAGAGACCCAGTACTTC
CDR3: CSVTLREGIVKETQYF

V: TRBV7-2
size: .
J: TRBJ2-1
D: .
DNA: TGTGCCAGCAGCTTAGAGGCCCTCGGGTGGGAGCAGTTCTTC
CDR3: CASSLEALGWEQFF

V: TRBV11-3
size: .
J: TRBJ2-6
D: .
DNA: TGTGCCAGCAGCCAAACAGACTCTGGGGCCAACGTCCTGACTTTC
CDR3: CASSQTDSGANVLTF

V: TRBV29-1
size: .
J: TRBJ1-2
D: TRBD1
DNA: TGCAGCGTTAGACAGGGGGCGTCCTATGGCTACACCTTC
CDR3: CSVRQGASYGYTF

V: TRBV6-1
size: .
J: TRBJ1-5
D: .
DNA: TGTGCCAGCAGTGACGGTAAGGGCCTAAATCAGCCCCAGCATTTT
CDR3: CASSDGKGLNQPQHF

V: TRBV5-6
size: .
J: TRBJ1-4
D: .
DNA: TGTGCCAGCAGCCCCAGAGTGGGTGAAAAACTGTTTTTT
CDR3: CASSPRVGEKLFF

V: TRBV5-1
size: once
J: TRBJ1-4
D: TRBD1
DNA: TGCGCCAGCAGCTTGGGACAGGGGGTTAATGAAAAACTGTTTTTT
CDR3: CASSLGQGVNEKLFF